Each of the 25 T cell receptor beta chains below was sequenced from the same sample in a study of cytomegalovirus exposure and HLA in healthy donors. PCR used 60 Vbeta primers and 13 Jbeta primers. TCRdb's table, derived via immunoSEQ multiplex PCR, lists solely in-frame clones and lacks some. The table records over 100,000 clones, roughly 70% of them present only once. The sequenced sample was PBMCs. All receptors derive from a woman between 65 and 79 years old in good health and CMV-seropositive.

Concerning this clone itself: A much larger clone sits a single nucleotide away, making a read error possible. The same CDR3 is also encoded by other DNA sequences in this sample. The chain links TRBV13 to TRBJ2-2; D is possibly TRBD2 (6 bases). The CDR3 consists of 14 residues. Looked up from germline, CDR1 is PRHDT and CDR2 is FYEKMQ (reference sequence). For the CDR3, the DNA is TGTGCCAGCAGCCAGACGGGAGACACCGGGGAACTGTTTTTT. This codes for CASSQTGDTGELFF.

V usage is TRBV7-3 and J usage is TRBJ2-1; 12 nucleotides align to TRBD2. The CDR3 loop spans 15 amino acids. Germline trimming cut 5 bases from V and 5 bases from J; bases unmatched to any gene: 4. CDR1 and CDR2 (germline): SGHTA, FQGTGA. In DNA, the CDR3 is TGTGCCAGCAGCCAAACTAGCGGGGGGAACAATGAGCAGTTCTTC. Its protein product is CASSQTSGGNNEQFF.

The sample holds a few counts of this clone. The V gene is TRBV19, the J gene TRBJ1-2; D perhaps matches TRBD1 (5 bases). Trimming removed 7 bases at V and 0 bases at J, with 12 bases between. The CDR3 is made up of 14 amino acids. Germline CDR1 and CDR2: LNHDA and SQIVND (reference sequence). CDR3 amino acids: CASTDSSPNYGYTF. The CDR3 DNA sequence: TGTGCCAGTACCGACAGCTCCCCTAACTATGGCTACACCTTC. The full variable domain, rest sourced from reference TRBV19 and TRBJ1-2, is DGGITQSPKYLFRKEGQNVTLSCEQNLNHDAMYWYRQDPGQGLRLIYYSQIVNDFQKGDIAEGYSVSREKKESFPLTVTSAQKNPTAFYLCASTDSSPNYGYTFGSGTRLTVV.

The chain uses TRBV6-1 and TRBJ1-1, with 7 bases identical to TRBD1. The CDR3 has 14 amino acids. The junction had 4 bases not matched to a gene; V was cut back by 6 bases and J by 0 bases. Germline loops: CDR1 MNHNS, CDR2 SASEGT. CDR3 region: CASSEDRMNTEAFF. For the CDR3, the DNA is TGTGCCAGCAGCGAGGACAGGATGAACACTGAAGCTTTCTTT.

This chain uses TRBV19 with TRBJ2-7; TRBD2 aligns across 8 bases. With 5 bases clipped from V and 0 bases from J, the junction kept 9 bases outside the gene matches. The CDR3 consists of 16 residues. Per the germline V gene, CDR1 is LNHDA and CDR2 is SQIVND (reference sequence). The CDR3 protein is CASSRTGGVSSYEQYF. CDR3 nucleotides: TGTGCCAGTAGTCGCACGGGGGGGGTGAGCTCCTACGAGCAGTACTTC.

The chain has TRBV7-2 and TRBJ1-3; D not certain. CDR3 size: 13 residues. Germline V gene data show CDR1 as SGHTA and CDR2 as FQGNSA. V lost 5 bases and J 3 bases, leaving 8 bases between the germline ends. For the CDR3, the DNA is TGTGCCAGCAGCCCCGAGGTTGGAAACACCATATATTTT. Protein sequence: CASSPEVGNTIYF.

This chain uses TRBV19 with TRBJ2-7; TRBD1 matches at 7 bases. The CDR3 runs to 14 residues. Germline V gene data show CDR1 as LNHDA and CDR2 as SQIVND (reference sequence). J lost 0 bases, V lost 8 bases, and 7 bases had no gene match. For the CDR3, the DNA is TGTGCCAGTGGTCCGGGACAGAACTCCTACGAGCAGTACTTC. Its protein product is CASGPGQNSYEQYF.

This clone has a single count. The genes are TRBV10-2 and TRBJ2-4; 7 bases match TRBD1. The V segment lost 8 bases and the J segment 6 bases; nucleotides outside the gene matches: 10. Germline V gene data show CDR1 as WSHSY and CDR2 as SAAADI. The CDR3 has 14 residues. CDR3 sequence (DNA): TGCGCCAGCCAAGAAGGGGGCCTCGGAAACATTCAGTACTTC. It encodes CASQEGGLGNIQYF.

J is TRBJ1-3 and V is TRBV6-6; D possibly corresponds to TRBD1 (6 bases). This CDR3 comprises 15 residues. Germline assignment: CDR1 MNHNY and CDR2 SVGAGI (reference sequence). V lost 0 bases, J lost 2 bases, and 8 bases lay in between. The CDR3 DNA follows: TGTGCCAGCAGTTACTCTACAGGGACTGGAAACACCATATATTTT. It is translated as CASSYSTGTGNTIYF.

The rearrangement links TRBV6-1 to TRBJ2-6, with 7 bases matching TRBD1. The ends lost 4 bases at V and 4 bases at J; junction bases unmatched: 4. This CDR3 contains 15 residues. The germline gives CDR1 MNHNS, CDR2 SASEGT. The DNA for the CDR3 is TGTGCCAGCAGTGCAGGGGGAGCAGGGGCCAACGTCCTGACTTTC. It translates to CASSAGGAGANVLTF.

The genes are TRBV6-5 and TRBJ2-7; 8 bases fit TRBD2. Germline values: CDR1 MNHEY, CDR2 SVGAGI. The V segment lost 10 bases and the J segment 0 bases; nucleotides outside the gene matches: 5. The CDR3 consists of 13 residues. CDR3 loop: CATRGGISYEQYF. The CDR3 DNA is TGTGCCACCCGGGGGGGGATCTCCTACGAGCAGTACTTC.

This chain joins TRBV9 and TRBJ1-2, with 7 bases identical to TRBD1. Germline CDR1 reads SGDLS; CDR2 reads YYNGEE. The CDR3 totals 16 residues. Losses at the gene ends were 0 bases for V and 6 bases for J; bases not matched to a gene: 11. The CDR3 DNA is TGTGCCAGCAGCGTAGGGTCCCCTACAGGGGTCGATGGCTACACCTTC. Translating gives CASSVGSPTGVDGYTF.

The chain links TRBV6-6 to TRBJ1-1; the D gene is possibly TRBD1 (5 bases). The ends were cut back, 4 bases at V and 4 bases at J, with 16 bases in the middle. Germline CDR1 reads MNHNY; CDR2 reads SVGAGI (reference sequence). The CDR3 sequence is 15 residues long. The CDR3, as DNA: TGTGCCAGCAGTTGGGGGGGGGTTGACGCCACTGAAGCTTTCTTT. This sequence encodes CASSWGGVDATEAFF.

The chain is built from TRBV7-6 and TRBJ2-1; 8 bases agree with TRBD2. The CDR3 sequence is 15 residues long. Germline V gene lookup returns CDR1 SGHVS and CDR2 FNYEAQ. The trim removed 5 bases at V and 1 base at J, leaving 4 bases unmatched. DNA of the CDR3: TGTGCCAGCAGCAGTAGCGGGACTTCCTACAATGAGCAGTTCTTC. Translating it yields CASSSSGTSYNEQFF.

The rearrangement joins TRBV5-6 to TRBJ1-1, with D unclear. The length of the CDR3 is 17 residues. With 3 bases removed from V and 4 bases from J, the gap between germline ends came to 22 bases. Germline V CDR1 and CDR2: SGHDT, YYEEEE. DNA for the CDR3: TGTGCCAGCAGCTCTACCGGGAGCAGCCTCGGAGGCACTGAAGCTTTCTTT. It is translated as CASSSTGSSLGGTEAFF. The full variable domain, with the rest looked up from reference TRBV5-6 and TRBJ1-1, is DAGVTQSPTHLIKTRGQQVTLRCSPKSGHDTVSWYQQALGQGPQFIFQYYEEEERQRGNFPDRFSGHQFPNYSSELNVNALLLGDSALYLCASSSTGSSLGGTEAFFGQGTRLTVV.

The chain combines TRBV18 with TRBJ2-3; 7 positions match TRBD2. The CDR3 extends over 18 amino acids. Germline values: CDR1 KGHSH, CDR2 LQKENI. Trimming removed 1 base from V and 2 bases from J; junction bases left unmatched: 12. CDR3 region: CASSPLAGSRGITDTQYF. The CDR3 nucleotides read TGTGCCAGCTCACCACTCGCGGGGTCGCGGGGGATCACAGATACGCAGTATTTT.

The chain is built from TRBV4-3 and TRBJ2-5; D remains ambiguous. The DNA matches TRBJ2-7 better at its end, which makes the J call doubtful. The CDR3 runs to 14 residues. Germline-derived CDR1 and CDR2 are LGHNA and YSLEER. CDR3 in amino acids: CASSQELQVYEQYF. The CDR3 DNA sequence: TGCGCCAGCAGCCAAGAGCTCCAGGTCTACGAGCAGTACTTC.

This clone was recorded a few times. This chain joins TRBV30 and TRBJ1-2, with TRBD1 identical over 7 bases. J was trimmed by 2 bases and V by 3 bases; bases with no gene match: 9. CDR3 length equals 15 residues. The germline gives CDR1 GTSNPN, CDR2 SVGIG (reference sequence). Here the CDR3 DNA reads TGTGCCTGGAGACGGGACAGATACCGAAACTATGGCTACACCTTC. This codes for CAWRRDRYRNYGYTF.

This chain links TRBV5-1 with TRBJ1-1; no clear D gene. The V gene lost 2 bases and the J gene lost 1 base, with 6 bases spanning the gap. The CDR3 has 13 residues. Germline V gives CDR1 SGHRS, CDR2 YFSETQ. The CDR3 spells CASSFQENTEAFF. CDR3 DNA sequence: TGCGCCAGCAGCTTCCAGGAGAACACTGAAGCTTTCTTT.

The V and J genes are TRBV27 and TRBJ1-5, with 7 positions matching TRBD1. Germline V gene sequence: CDR1 MNHEY, CDR2 SMNVEV (reference sequence). V lost 3 bases and J lost 8; bases outside the gene matches: 1. CDR3 length: 12 amino acids. The CDR3 region has the DNA TGTGCCAGCAGTTTCACAGGGGAGCCCCAGCATTTT. Protein: CASSFTGEPQHF.

The J gene is TRBJ1-1, the V gene TRBV2, with 9 positions matching TRBD1. The CDR3 totals 16 residues. Per germline, CDR1 SNHLY and CDR2 FYNNEI. After removal of 1 base from V and 6 bases from J, the junction contained 9 bases not matched to a gene. The CDR3 region has the DNA TGTGCCAGCAGTGAAGACAGGGGGCGCGCGGTAGCTGAAGCTTTCTTT. As protein: CASSEDRGRAVAEAFF.

The chain employs TRBV9 and TRBJ1-6, with unresolved D. Germline CDR1 reads SGDLS; CDR2 reads YYNGEE. This CDR3 is built from 15 residues. Between the trimmed V and J ends, which lost 4 bases and 6 bases, there was a span of 14 bases. The CDR3, as DNA: TGTGCCAGCAGCCTAACGCAGGTTGCTAATTCACCCCTCCACTTT. As protein: CASSLTQVANSPLHF.

V usage is TRBV5-4 and J usage is TRBJ1-4; perhaps TRBD1 as D (6 bases). Germline values: CDR1 SGHNT, CDR2 YYREEE (reference sequence). This CDR3 is built from 16 residues. The V end was cut by 3 bases, the J end by 6 bases, with 18 bases between. The CDR3 coding sequence is TGTGCCAGCAGCTCCCTTAAAACTTCAGGGGATGAAAAACTGTTTTTT. Protein: CASSSLKTSGDEKLFF.

The V and J genes are TRBV7-8 and TRBJ2-1; a weak D match, TRBD2 (7 bases). The germline CDR1 and CDR2 sequences are SGHVS and FQNEAQ. Trimming removed 0 bases at V and 8 bases at J, with 17 bases between. CDR3 length: 16 residues. The CDR3 nucleotides read TGTGCCAGCAGCTTAGCGATGAGGGGGGGCTTCGATGAGCAGTTCTTC. The encoded protein is CASSLAMRGGFDEQFF.

The CDR3 loop is CASSFPSGGESTDTQYF. The CDR3 bases are TGTGCCAGCAGCTTTCCTAGCGGGGGAGAAAGCACAGATACGCAGTATTTT. The rearrangement uses TRBV7-6 and TRBJ2-3; 10 bases agree with TRBD2. CDR3 length equals 17 residues. The germline CDR1 and CDR2 sequences are SGHVS and FNYEAQ. V dropped 3 bases and J dropped 0; count of bases not matched to a gene: 6.